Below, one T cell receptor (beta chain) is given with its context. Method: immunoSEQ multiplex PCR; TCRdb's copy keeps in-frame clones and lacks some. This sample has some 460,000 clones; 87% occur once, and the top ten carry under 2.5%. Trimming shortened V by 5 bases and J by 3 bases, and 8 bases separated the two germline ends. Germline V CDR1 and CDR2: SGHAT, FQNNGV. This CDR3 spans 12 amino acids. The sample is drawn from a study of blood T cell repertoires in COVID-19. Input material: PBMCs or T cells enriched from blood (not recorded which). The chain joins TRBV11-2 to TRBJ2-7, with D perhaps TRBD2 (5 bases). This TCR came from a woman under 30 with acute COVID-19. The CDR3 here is CASSRGDYEQYF. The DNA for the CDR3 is TGTGCCAGCAGCCGGGGAGACTACGAGCAGTACTTC.